This record looks at one T cell receptor beta chain sequence and its context. Its target is not known. The germline CDR1 and CDR2 sequences are SGHRS and YFSETQ. The CDR3 totals 13 residues. With 2 bases removed from V and 3 bases from J, the gap between germline ends came to 8 bases. This sample is drawn from a study of cytomegalovirus exposure and HLA in healthy donors. About the study: A preliminary data release comprised around 85 million unique TCRs obtained from HLA-typed donors.

The PCR employed 60 Vbeta primers together with 13 Jbeta primers. Libraries were prepared by immunoSEQ multiplex PCR; TCRdb keeps only in-frame clonotypes and omits some of them. The record lists some 40,000 clones, of which the ten most abundant hold 4%. Study-level findings and limits: Researchers reported that a few CMV-associated chains were confirmed in vitro as CMV antigen-specific.

This clonotype originated in a male donor in good health and CMV-seronegative. Sequencing used PBMCs. This chain joins TRBV5-1 and TRBJ1-1; D is ambiguous. CDR3 region: CASSFEEDTEAFF. The CDR3 nucleotides read TGCGCCAGCAGCTTCGAAGAGGACACTGAAGCTTTCTTT.